This paragraph covers one TCR beta chain sequence. Its antigen is not known. This record comes from a study of cytomegalovirus exposure and HLA in healthy donors. There are 17 residues in the CDR3. Germline V gene sequence: CDR1 SEHNR, CDR2 FQNEAQ (reference sequence). Trimming at V came to 7 bases and at J to 4 bases, leaving 13 bases not matched to a gene. Vbeta (60) and Jbeta (13) primers were used in the PCR. TCRdb's copy holds only in-frame clones and misses some; the assay was immunoSEQ multiplex PCR. The profile shows more than 140,000 clones, over 60% of them singletons. Broader study findings: It was assumed in the presence/absence analyses that sequencing depth was roughly uniform across donors. The classifier reportedly diagnosed cytomegalovirus status with high specificity and sensitivity. The sole available immune exposure information was CMV serostatus.

Sample: PBMCs. The TCR was taken from a female donor in good health and CMV-seronegative. The chain has TRBV7-9 and TRBJ2-1; TRBD1 aligns across 10 bases. The CDR3 nucleotides are TGTGCCAGCATCCCGGACAGGGGGGGACTTTCTTACAATGAGCAGTTCTTC. Its protein product is CASIPDRGGLSYNEQFF. The full variable domain, rest sourced from reference TRBV7-9 and TRBJ2-1, is DTGVSQNPRHKITKRGQNVTFRCDPISEHNRLYWYRQTLGQGPEFLTYFQNEAQLEKSRLLSDRFSAERPKGSFSTLEIQRTEQGDSAMYLCASIPDRGGLSYNEQFFGPGTRLTVL.